Here is one TCR beta chain with its context. Using immunoSEQ multiplex PCR, the repertoire was profiled, and TCRdb retains in-frame clones only, with some absent. The table shows fewer than 150,000 clones, with about 89% occurring only once. The sample belongs to a study of T cell responses to AZD1222 COVID-19 vaccine. Germline V CDR1 and CDR2: LNHNV, YYDKDF (reference sequence). The CDR3 is 14 residues long. V was shortened by 1 base and J by 3 bases, with 9 bases between the two germline ends. The V gene is TRBV15, the J gene TRBJ1-2; TRBD1 might be the D (5 bases). The specimen comprised peripheral blood, sampled on day 0 of AZD1222 vaccination. This TCR came from an adult in good health. DNA for the CDR3: TGTGCCACCAGCAGAGGGGGAGGGGACTATGGCTACACCTTC. Protein: CATSRGGGDYGYTF.